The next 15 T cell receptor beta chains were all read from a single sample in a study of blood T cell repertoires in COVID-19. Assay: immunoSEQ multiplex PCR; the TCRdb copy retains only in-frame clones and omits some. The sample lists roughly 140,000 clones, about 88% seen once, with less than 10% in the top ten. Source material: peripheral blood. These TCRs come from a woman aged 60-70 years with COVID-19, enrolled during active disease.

The CDR3: CASSTTPANYGYTF. The CDR3 DNA reads as TGTGCCAGCAGTACGACACCCGCTAACTATGGCTACACCTTC. The V gene is TRBV27, the J gene TRBJ1-2; D is unresolved. The CDR3 is 14 amino acids. The germline V gene encodes CDR1 MNHEY and CDR2 SMNVEV (reference sequence). V lost 5 bases and J lost 0, with 10 bases in between.

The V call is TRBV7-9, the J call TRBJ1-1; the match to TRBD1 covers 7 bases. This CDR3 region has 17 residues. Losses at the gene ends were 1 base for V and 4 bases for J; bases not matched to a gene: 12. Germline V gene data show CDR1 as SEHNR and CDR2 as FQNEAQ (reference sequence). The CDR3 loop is CASSLGQGFVLGTEAFF. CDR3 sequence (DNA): TGTGCCAGCAGCTTAGGACAGGGATTTGTGTTGGGCACTGAAGCTTTCTTT. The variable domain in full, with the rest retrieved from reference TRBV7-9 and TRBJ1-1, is DTGVSQNPRHKITKRGQNVTFRCDPISEHNRLYWYRQTLGQGPEFLTYFQNEAQLEKSRLLSDRFSAERPKGSFSTLEIQRTEQGDSAMYLCASSLGQGFVLGTEAFFGQGTRLTVV.

The CDR3 reads CATSRETGRNTGELFF. DNA for the CDR3: TGTGCCACCAGCAGAGAGACAGGGCGGAACACCGGGGAGCTGTTTTTT. V and J are TRBV15 and TRBJ2-2, with 7 bases aligning to TRBD1. CDR3 length: 16 residues. J was trimmed by 1 base and V by 0 bases; bases with no gene match: 2. Per germline, CDR1 LNHNV and CDR2 YYDKDF (reference sequence).

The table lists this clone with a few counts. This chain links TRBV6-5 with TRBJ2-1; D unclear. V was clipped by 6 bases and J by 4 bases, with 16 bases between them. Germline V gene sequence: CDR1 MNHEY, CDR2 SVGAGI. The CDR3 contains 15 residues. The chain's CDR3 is CASRVPGLPYNEQFF. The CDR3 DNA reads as TGTGCCAGCAGAGTACCAGGTCTACCTTACAATGAGCAGTTCTTC.

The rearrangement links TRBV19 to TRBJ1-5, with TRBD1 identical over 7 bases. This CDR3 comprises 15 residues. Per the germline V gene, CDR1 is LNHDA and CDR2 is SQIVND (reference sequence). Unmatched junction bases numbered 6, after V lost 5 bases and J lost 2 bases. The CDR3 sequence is CASSLNRGGNQPQHF. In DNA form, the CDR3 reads TGTGCCAGTAGTTTGAACAGGGGCGGCAATCAGCCCCAGCATTTT.

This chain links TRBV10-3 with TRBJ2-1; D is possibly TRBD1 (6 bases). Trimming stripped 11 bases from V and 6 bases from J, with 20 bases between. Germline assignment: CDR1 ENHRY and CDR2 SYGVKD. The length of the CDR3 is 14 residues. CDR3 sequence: CAATLDQGGNEQFF. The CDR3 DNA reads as TGTGCCGCCACTTTGGACCAAGGGGGCAATGAGCAGTTCTTC.

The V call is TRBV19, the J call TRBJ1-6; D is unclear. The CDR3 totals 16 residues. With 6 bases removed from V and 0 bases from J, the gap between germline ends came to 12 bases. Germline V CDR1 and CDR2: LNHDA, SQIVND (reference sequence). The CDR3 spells CASRTGSSSYNSPLHF. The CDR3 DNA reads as TGTGCCAGTAGGACGGGATCGAGCTCCTATAATTCACCCCTCCACTTT.

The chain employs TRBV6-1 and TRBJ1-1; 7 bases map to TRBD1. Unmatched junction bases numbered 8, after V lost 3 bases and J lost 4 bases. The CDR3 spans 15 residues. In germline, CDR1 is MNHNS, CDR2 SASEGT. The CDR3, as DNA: TGTGCCAGCAGTGAGTTAGACAGGGCGCGCACTGAAGCTTTCTTT. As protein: CASSELDRARTEAFF.

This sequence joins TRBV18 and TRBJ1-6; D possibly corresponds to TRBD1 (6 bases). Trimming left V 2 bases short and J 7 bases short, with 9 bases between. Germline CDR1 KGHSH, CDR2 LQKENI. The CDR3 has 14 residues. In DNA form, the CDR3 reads TGTGCCAGCTCACCAGAAACAGGGAATTCACCCCTCCACTTT. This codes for CASSPETGNSPLHF.

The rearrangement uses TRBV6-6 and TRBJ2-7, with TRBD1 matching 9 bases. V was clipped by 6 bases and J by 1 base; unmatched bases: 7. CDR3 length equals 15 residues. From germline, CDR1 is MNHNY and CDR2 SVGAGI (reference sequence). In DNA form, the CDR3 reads TGTGCCAGCAGCCCGGGACAGGGTGAGTCCTACGAGCAGTACGTC. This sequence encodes CASSPGQGESYEQYV.

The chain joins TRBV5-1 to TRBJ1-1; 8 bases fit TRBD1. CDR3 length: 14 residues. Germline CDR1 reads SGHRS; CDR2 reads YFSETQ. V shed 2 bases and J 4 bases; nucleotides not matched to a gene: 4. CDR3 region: CASSFDRGSTEAFF. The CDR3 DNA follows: TGCGCCAGCAGCTTCGACAGGGGTTCCACTGAAGCTTTCTTT.

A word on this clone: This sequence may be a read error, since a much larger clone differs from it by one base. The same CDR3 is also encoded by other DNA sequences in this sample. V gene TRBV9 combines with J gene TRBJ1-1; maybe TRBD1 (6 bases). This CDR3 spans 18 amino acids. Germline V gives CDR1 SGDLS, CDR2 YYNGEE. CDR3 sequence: CPSSVGGGQGLMNTEAFF. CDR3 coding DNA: TGTCCCAGCAGCGTCGGGGGGGGCCAGGGGCTCATGAACACTGAAGCTTTCTTT.

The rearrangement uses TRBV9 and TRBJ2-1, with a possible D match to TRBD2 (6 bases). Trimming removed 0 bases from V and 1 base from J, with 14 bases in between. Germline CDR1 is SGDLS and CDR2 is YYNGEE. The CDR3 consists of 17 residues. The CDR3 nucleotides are TGTGCCAGCAGCGTAGGGGGGGAGCGGTGGTCCTACAATGAGCAGTTCTTC. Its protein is CASSVGGERWSYNEQFF.

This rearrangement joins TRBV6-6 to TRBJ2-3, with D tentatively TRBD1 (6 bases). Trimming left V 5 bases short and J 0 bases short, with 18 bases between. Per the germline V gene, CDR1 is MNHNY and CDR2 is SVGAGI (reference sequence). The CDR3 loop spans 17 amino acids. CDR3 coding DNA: TGTGCCAGCAGTCTAACTAACAGGGCTTCTAGCACAGATACGCAGTATTTT. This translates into CASSLTNRASSTDTQYF.

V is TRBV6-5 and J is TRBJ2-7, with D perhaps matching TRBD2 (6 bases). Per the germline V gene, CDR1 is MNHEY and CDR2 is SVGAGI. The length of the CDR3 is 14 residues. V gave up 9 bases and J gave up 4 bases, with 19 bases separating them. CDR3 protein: CASRPGLAQYEQYF. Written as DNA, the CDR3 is TGTGCCAGTAGGCCGGGCCTAGCGCAATACGAGCAGTACTTC.